These T cell receptor beta chains were read from a single sample in a study of graft-versus-host responses after intestinal transplantation. Clones were read by immunoSEQ multiplex PCR, and TCRdb kept only the in-frame ones, dropping some. The profile covers roughly 80,000 clones, with around 92% appearing a single time and 0.55% to 0.75% taken by the ten largest. The sequenced sample was PBMCs, obtained 98 days after intestinal transplantation. Receptors originate from a human patient who received an intestinal transplant, so some T cells may come from the graft donor. The CDR3 runs from the conserved cysteine through the conserved F or W. D genes are given only for firm matches. The size of a clone is reported for some rows only, either as once, few or many, or as a class for expanded clones.

J gene | V gene | clone size | D gene | CDR3 DNA | CDR3 protein
TRBJ2-4 | TRBV28 | few | - | TGTGCCAGCAGTGGGGTCGGATCCAAAAACATTCAGTACTTC | CASSGVGSKNIQYF
TRBJ2-1 | TRBV5-4 | - | TRBD2 | TGTGCCAGCAGCTTGGGGCTAGCGGGGAGTTACAATGAGCAGTTCTTC | CASSLGLAGSYNEQFF
TRBJ2-1 | TRBV7-3 | - | - | TGTGCCAGCAGCTCCAGACTATACAATGAGCAGTTCTTC | CASSSRLYNEQFF
TRBJ2-5 | TRBV6-5 | - | TRBD2 | TGTGCCAGCAGTTATAGCGGGGGGCTCCAAGAGACCCAGTACTTC | CASSYSGGLQETQYF
TRBJ2-5 | TRBV12-5 | - | - | TGTGCTAGTGGTCCCTCTAAGGGGGCGGGGGAGACCCAGTACTTC | CASGPSKGAGETQYF
TRBJ2-5 | TRBV4-1 | - | - | TGCGCCAGCAGCCCAACACTAGTTGGGGGACAAGAGACCCAGTACTTC | CASSPTLVGGQETQYF
TRBJ1-1 | TRBV7-9 | - | - | TGTGCCAGCAGCTTTCGGGTGACAGTCTTGTGGACTGAAGCTTTCTTT | CASSFRVTVLWTEAFF
TRBJ1-2 | TRBV28 | once | - | TGTGCCAGCAGTACAGGCGGCAGGTATGGCTACACCTTC | CASSTGGRYGYTF
TRBJ2-5 | TRBV2 | - | - | TGTGCCAGCAGGGTAGAAGAGACCCAGTACTTC | CASRVEETQYF
TRBJ2-3 | TRBV30 | - | - | TGTGCCTGGAGTGAGCGGGACAGCCGATTCACAGATACGCAGTATTTT | CAWSERDSRFTDTQYF
TRBJ2-7 | TRBV12-5 | - | TRBD2 | TGTGCTAGTGGTTTCGAGCGGGGCGGGTACGAGCAGTACTTC | CASGFERGGYEQYF
TRBJ2-1 | TRBV11-3 | - | TRBD2 | TGTGCCAGCAGCTTAGAACTAGCGGGGGGAAGCAATGAGCAGTTCTTC | CASSLELAGGSNEQFF
TRBJ2-1 | TRBV5-4 | - | TRBD2 | TGTGCCAGCAGCCCGATAGCGGGAGCTTACAATGAGCAGTTCTTC | CASSPIAGAYNEQFF
TRBJ2-7 | TRBV9 | - | - | TGTGCCAGCAGCCCAAGAAGTATGGCGGGGACCTACGAGCAGTACTTC | CASSPRSMAGTYEQYF
TRBJ2-7 | TRBV7-2 | - | TRBD2 | TGTGCCAGCAGCTTAGTTTTCGGCGGGAGGTACGAGCAGTACTTC | CASSLVFGGRYEQYF
TRBJ2-2 | TRBV15 | - | - | TGTGCCACCAGCAGAGACAGAAACACCGGGGAGCTGTTTTTT | CATSRDRNTGELFF
TRBJ2-1 | TRBV28 | - | - | TGTGCCACCCTATCTGTGGGGGGCCTCGGGAAGCAGTTCTTC | CATLSVGGLGKQFF
TRBJ1-1 | TRBV11-1 | - | - | TGTGCCAGCAGCCCCCTAGGGACTGAAGCTTTCTTT | CASSPLGTEAFF
TRBJ2-7 | TRBV11-3 | - | - | TGTGCCAGCAGCTTAGGGCCTGGCTACGAGCAGTACTTC | CASSLGPGYEQYF
TRBJ2-2 | TRBV29-1 | few | - | TGCAGCGTTGAAAGTCCCAACACCGGGGAGCTGTTTTTT | CSVESPNTGELFF
TRBJ1-2 | TRBV14 | - | - | TGCGCCAGCAGCCAAGTCGAGGGTATCACCCCCACCTTC | CASSQVEGITPTF
TRBJ2-5 | TRBV4-2 | few | TRBD2 | TGTGCCAGCAGCCAAATCTCCGGCGGGGGGGCCGGGGAGACCCAGTACTTC | CASSQISGGGAGETQYF
TRBJ2-7 | TRBV27 | once | TRBD1 | TGTGCCAGCAGTTCAGGACAGGGTGGCGAGCAGTACTTC | CASSSGQGGEQYF
TRBJ1-5 | TRBV4-1 | - | TRBD1 | TGCGCCAGCAGCCAGTTTGACAGGGTGGGAAATCAGCCCCAGCATTTT | CASSQFDRVGNQPQHF
TRBJ1-4 | TRBV28 | - | - | TGTGCCAGCAGTTCCTTCGCGGCTTCAGGGAATGAAAAACTGTTTTTT | CASSSFAASGNEKLFF
TRBJ2-7 | TRBV6-1 | - | - | TGTGCCAGCAGTGGAATGACCTACGAGCAGTACTTC | CASSGMTYEQYF
TRBJ1-4 | TRBV2 | - | TRBD1 | TGTGCCAGCAGTAAAGACAGGGGGGATGAAAAACTGTTTTTT | CASSKDRGDEKLFF
TRBJ2-7 | TRBV4-1 | - | TRBD2 | TGCGCCAGCAGCCAACAAATTATAGCGGGAAAATACTTC | CASSQQIIAGKYF
TRBJ2-7 | TRBV6-1 | once | - | TGTGCCAGCAGCGATATTACAGGGACGGGCGAGCAGTACTTC | CASSDITGTGEQYF
TRBJ2-1 | TRBV6-4 | - | TRBD2 | TGTGCCAGCAGTGACGGGACTAGCTACAATGAGCAGTTCTTC | CASSDGTSYNEQFF
TRBJ1-1 | TRBV2 | - | - | TGTGCCAGCAGTGTAGGCAGGGAAGCTTTCTTT | CASSVGREAFF
TRBJ2-7 | TRBV27 | - | - | TGTGCCAGCAGTTTCGGGACGTCCGTCTCCTACGAGCAGTACTTC | CASSFGTSVSYEQYF
TRBJ2-4 | TRBV5-1 | - | - | TGCGCCAGCAGCTTGGACGGGATATTAGCCAAAAACATTCAGTACTTC | CASSLDGILAKNIQYF
TRBJ1-1 | TRBV5-4 | once | - | TGTGCCAGCAGCTTGGGAGGCATGAACACTGAAGCTTTCTTT | CASSLGGMNTEAFF
TRBJ1-2 | TRBV19 | once | - | TGTGCCAGTCGGACACAAAACTATGGCTACACCTTC | CASRTQNYGYTF
TRBJ2-2 | TRBV13 | - | - | TGTGCCAGCAGCTCCGACAGGACCACCGGGGAGCTGTTTTTT | CASSSDRTTGELFF
TRBJ2-5 | TRBV15 | - | TRBD2 | TGTGCCACCAGCGTCGGACTAGAATCGCTCCAAGAGACCCAGTACTTC | CATSVGLESLQETQYF
TRBJ2-4 | TRBV4-1 | - | - | TGCGCCAGCAGCCAAGGGAGGGGGGGTGTAGCCAAAAACATTCAGTACTTC | CASSQGRGGVAKNIQYF
TRBJ1-3 | TRBV9 | - | TRBD1 | TGTGCCAGCAGCGTAGAGGGGGCGACTGGAAACACCATATATTTT | CASSVEGATGNTIYF
TRBJ1-2 | TRBV10-1 | - | TRBD1 | TGCGCCAGCAGCACGCGGGACAGGGGAAGATATTACTATGGCTACACCTTC | CASSTRDRGRYYYGYTF
TRBJ2-5 | TRBV7-6 | - | TRBD2 | TGTGCCAGCAGCTTAGTTAGCGGGGGGGCCGAGACCCAGTACTTC | CASSLVSGGAETQYF
TRBJ2-7 | TRBV12-5 | - | - | TGTGCTAGTCTCAGGGCAGGTAGCTACGAGCAGTACTTC | CASLRAGSYEQYF
TRBJ1-6 | TRBV7-9 | - | - | TGTGCCAGCAGCTTAGCGCGGGGGCATTACACTAATTCACCCCTCCACTTT | CASSLARGHYTNSPLHF
TRBJ1-1 | TRBV6-5 | - | - | TGTGCCAGCATGACAGGAACTGGGAACACTGAAGCTTTCTTT | CASMTGTGNTEAFF
TRBJ1-6 | TRBV27 | - | - | TGTGCCAGCAGTTTCAACTCCTATAATTCACCCCTCCACTTT | CASSFNSYNSPLHF
TRBJ1-3 | TRBV7-6 | few | - | TGTGCCAGCAGCTTAGGGAGTTGGAGGACCTCTGGAAACACCATATATTTT | CASSLGSWRTSGNTIYF
TRBJ2-5 | TRBV7-8 | once | - | TGTGCCAGCAGCCGAACCGCGGAGACCCAGTACTTC | CASSRTAETQYF
TRBJ2-1 | TRBV4-2 | - | - | TGTGCCAGCAGCCAAGAGACTGGCTCCTACAATGAGCAGTTCTTC | CASSQETGSYNEQFF
TRBJ2-7 | TRBV2 | - | - | TGTGCCAGCAACGAGAGGAAGGGGCTATACTTC | CASNERKGLYF
TRBJ2-3 | TRBV10-3 | - | - | TGTGCCATCAATGAGTCCCCTAGCGGCACAGATACGCAGTATTTT | CAINESPSGTDTQYF
TRBJ1-5 | TRBV6-5 | - | - | TGTGCCAGCAGTTACGGGAATAATCAGCCCCAGCATTTT | CASSYGNNQPQHF
TRBJ2-1 | TRBV5-6 | - | TRBD2 | TGTGCCAGCAGCTTCGGGACTAGCGGGAGGCGTAATGAGCAGTTCTTC | CASSFGTSGRRNEQFF
TRBJ2-7 | TRBV6-5 | once | TRBD1 | TGTGCCAGCAGCCGCCCGGGACAGGACTACGAGCAGTACTTC | CASSRPGQDYEQYF
TRBJ2-1 | TRBV5-1 | - | - | TGCGCCAGCAGCTTGGCGGAGTATGAGCAGTTCTTC | CASSLAEYEQFF
TRBJ2-7 | TRBV7-9 | - | - | TGTGCCAGCAGCTTAGGGTTCACGTCGCAGTACTTC | CASSLGFTSQYF
TRBJ2-1 | TRBV7-9 | - | - | TGTGCCAGCAGCTTAGGGCACCCCTCCTACAATGAGCAGTTCTTC | CASSLGHPSYNEQFF
TRBJ2-7 | TRBV7-9 | - | - | TGTGCCAGCAGCCGATTAGGGAGCCACTACGAGCAGTACTTC | CASSRLGSHYEQYF
TRBJ2-5 | TRBV6-5 | few | TRBD2 | TGTGCCAGCACCTATAGCGGGGGGGGGAGAGAGACCCAGTACTTC | CASTYSGGGRETQYF
TRBJ2-1 | TRBV7-9 | - | - | TGTGCCAGCAGCTCAGGCCGGGACTTGCCCTCCTACAATGAGCAGTTCTTC | CASSSGRDLPSYNEQFF
TRBJ2-7 | TRBV7-2 | - | - | TGTGCCAGCAGCTTTCAGTGGGACTCCTACGAGCAGTACTTC | CASSFQWDSYEQYF